The T cell receptor (beta chain) described here comes from a study of blood T cells in healthy people across ages. Whole-study results and caveats: A strong correlation between TCR beta diversity and naive T cell percentage was seen. Roughly linear declines in TCR beta diversity per million T cells occurred with age.

Through a sample-barcoded 5' primer and a J-beta primer mix, a second PCR was run for roughly 6 to 12 cycles. TCRdb redid the calling of the 5' RACE reads with MiXCR, one entry per CDR3 protein. The table records 1.5 million to 2 million distinct CDR3 sequences, roughly 30% of them present only once. The CDR3 is 12 amino acids. In germline, CDR1 is SGHTA, CDR2 FQGNSA. The ends were cut back, 6 bases at V and 5 bases at J, with 10 bases in the middle. No fewer than 5.5 micrograms of total RNA were isolated from every sample. This clonotype was detected ten times or more. Its antigen is unidentified. The V call is TRBV7-2, the J call TRBJ1-2; D possibly corresponds to TRBD1 (5 bases). Sequenced sample: blood. This clonotype was obtained from a woman aged 25-40 years in good health. CDR3 sequence reads: CASSFQGYGYTF. The DNA of the CDR3 is TGTGCCAGCAGTTTCCAGGGATATGGCTACACCTTC. The full variable domain, its missing parts supplied by reference TRBV7-2 and TRBJ1-2, is GAGVSQSPSNKVTEKGKDVELRCDPISGHTALYWYRQSLGQGLEFLIYFQGNSAPDKSGLPSDRFSAERTGGSVSTLTIQRTQQEDSAVYLCASSFQGYGYTFGSGTRLTVV.